These 5 T cell receptor beta chains were all obtained from the same sample, sequenced in a study of blood T cell repertoires in COVID-19. Profiling relied on immunoSEQ multiplex PCR, and the TCRdb table lists in-frame clones only, not all of them. The sample shows about 42,000 clones, about nine tenths of them seen only once. Sequencing input: peripheral blood. These receptors all stem from a woman at least 80 years old in a cohort sampled during active or convalescent COVID-19.

This chain connects TRBV7-2 to TRBJ2-7; 9 nucleotides match TRBD2. The CDR3 spans 16 residues. Trimming took 3 bases from V and 4 from J; bases not matched to a gene: 10. Germline assignment: CDR1 SGHTA and CDR2 FQGNSA. The CDR3 region has the DNA TGTGCCAGCAGCTTTTTAGCGGGTAGCGGGGGATACGAGCAGTACTTC. Translation: CASSFLAGSGGYEQYF.

J is TRBJ1-4 and V is TRBV5-1; D perhaps matches TRBD1 (6 bases). Trimming took 0 bases from V and 4 from J, leaving 16 bases between them. Germline assignment: CDR1 SGHRS and CDR2 YFSETQ. The CDR3 runs to 17 residues. CDR3 nucleotide sequence: TGCGCCAGCAGCTTGGCGGGCAGGGGTTGGGATAATGAAAAACTGTTTTTT. Translating it yields CASSLAGRGWDNEKLFF.

This chain joins TRBV6-1 and TRBJ1-3; the D gene is possibly TRBD1 (6 bases). Per germline, CDR1 MNHNS and CDR2 SASEGT. The CDR3 runs to 17 residues. Trimming left V 0 bases short and J 0 bases short, with 12 bases between. The CDR3 DNA follows: TGTGCCAGCAGTGAAGCGCATGGGGGCAGCTCTGGAAACACCATATATTTT. It is translated as CASSEAHGGSSGNTIYF.

This chain joins TRBV5-8 and TRBJ1-4; 8 nucleotides line up with TRBD1. The V and J ends lost 2 bases and 3 bases, in that order; junction bases with no gene match: 6. This CDR3 comprises 16 residues. Germline lookup yields CDR1 SGHTS and CDR2 YDEGEE. In DNA, the CDR3 is TGTGCCAGCAGCTTCCGGGACAGGACGGCTAATGAAAAACTGTTTTTT. As protein: CASSFRDRTANEKLFF.

The chain carries TRBV2 and TRBJ1-5, with 11 bases matching TRBD1. Germline CDR1 reads SNHLY; CDR2 reads FYNNEI. This CDR3 comprises 14 residues. V lost 6 bases, J lost 5 bases, and 3 bases stayed unmatched. CDR3 in amino acids: CASRSDRGHQPQHF. CDR3 sequence (DNA): TGTGCCAGCAGATCGGACAGGGGGCATCAGCCCCAGCATTTT.